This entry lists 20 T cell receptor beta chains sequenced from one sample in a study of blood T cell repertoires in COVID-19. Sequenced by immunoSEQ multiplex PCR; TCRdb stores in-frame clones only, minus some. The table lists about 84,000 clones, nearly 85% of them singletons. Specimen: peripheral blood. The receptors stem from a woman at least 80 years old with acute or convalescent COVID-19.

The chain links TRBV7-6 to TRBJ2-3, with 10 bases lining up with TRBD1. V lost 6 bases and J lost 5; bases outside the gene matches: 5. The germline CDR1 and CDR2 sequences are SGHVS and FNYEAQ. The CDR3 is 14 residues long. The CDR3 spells CASSSGTGVDTQYF. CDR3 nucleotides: TGTGCCAGCAGTAGCGGGACAGGGGTAGATACGCAGTATTTT.

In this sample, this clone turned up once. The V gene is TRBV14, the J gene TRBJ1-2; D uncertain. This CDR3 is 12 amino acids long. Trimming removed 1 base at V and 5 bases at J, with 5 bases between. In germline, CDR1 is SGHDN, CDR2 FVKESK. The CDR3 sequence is CASSQAGYGYTF. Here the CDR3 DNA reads TGTGCCAGCAGCCAAGCCGGGTATGGCTACACCTTC.

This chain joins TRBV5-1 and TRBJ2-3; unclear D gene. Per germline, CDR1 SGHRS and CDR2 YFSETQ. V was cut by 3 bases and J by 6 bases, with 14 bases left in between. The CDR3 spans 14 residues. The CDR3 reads CASSSARFGDTQYF. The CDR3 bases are TGCGCCAGCAGCTCCGCACGGTTCGGGGATACGCAGTATTTT.

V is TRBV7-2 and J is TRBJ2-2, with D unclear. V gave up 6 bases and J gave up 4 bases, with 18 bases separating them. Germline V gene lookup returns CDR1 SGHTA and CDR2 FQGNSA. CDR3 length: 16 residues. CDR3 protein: CASRSPAEAFTGELFF. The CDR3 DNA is TGTGCCAGCAGATCCCCCGCCGAGGCCTTCACCGGGGAGCTGTTTTTT.

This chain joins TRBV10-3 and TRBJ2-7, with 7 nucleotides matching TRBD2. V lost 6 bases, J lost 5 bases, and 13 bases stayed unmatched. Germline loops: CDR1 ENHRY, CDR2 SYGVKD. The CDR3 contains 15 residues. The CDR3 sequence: CAIRGSGGSVNEQYF. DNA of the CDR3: TGTGCCATCAGGGGGAGCGGCGGGAGCGTAAACGAGCAGTACTTC.

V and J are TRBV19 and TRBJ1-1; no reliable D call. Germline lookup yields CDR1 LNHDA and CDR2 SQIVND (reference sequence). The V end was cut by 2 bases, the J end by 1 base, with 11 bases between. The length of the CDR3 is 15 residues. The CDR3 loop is CASSISSTGNTEAFF. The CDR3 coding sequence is TGTGCCAGTAGTATATCCTCAACTGGGAACACTGAAGCTTTCTTT.

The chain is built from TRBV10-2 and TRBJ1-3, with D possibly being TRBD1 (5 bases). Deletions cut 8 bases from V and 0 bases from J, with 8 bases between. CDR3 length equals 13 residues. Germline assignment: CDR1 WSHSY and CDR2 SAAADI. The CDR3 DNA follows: TGCGCCAGCGGCAGGGTCTCTGGAAACACCATATATTTT. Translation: CASGRVSGNTIYF.

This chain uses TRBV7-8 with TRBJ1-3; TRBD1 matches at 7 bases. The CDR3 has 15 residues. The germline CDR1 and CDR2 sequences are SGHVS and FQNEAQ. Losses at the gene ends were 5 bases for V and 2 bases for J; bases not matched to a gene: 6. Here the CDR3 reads CASSSRQGPGNTIYF. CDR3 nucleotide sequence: TGTGCCAGCAGCAGTAGACAGGGCCCTGGAAACACCATATATTTT.

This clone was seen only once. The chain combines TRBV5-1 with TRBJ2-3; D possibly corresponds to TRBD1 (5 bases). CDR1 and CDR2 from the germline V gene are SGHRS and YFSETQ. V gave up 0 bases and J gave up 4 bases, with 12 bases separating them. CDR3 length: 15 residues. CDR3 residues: CASSLAMAGSDTQYF. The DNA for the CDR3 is TGCGCCAGCAGCTTGGCCATGGCAGGGTCAGATACGCAGTATTTT.

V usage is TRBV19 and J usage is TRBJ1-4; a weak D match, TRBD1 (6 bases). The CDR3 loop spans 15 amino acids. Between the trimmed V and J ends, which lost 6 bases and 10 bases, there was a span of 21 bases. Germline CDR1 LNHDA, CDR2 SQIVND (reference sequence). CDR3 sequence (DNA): TGTGCCAGTAGCCCTCGGGCCCAGGGGCTTGGAAAACTGTTTTTT. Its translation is CASSPRAQGLGKLFF. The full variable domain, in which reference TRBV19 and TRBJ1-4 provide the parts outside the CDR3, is DGGITQSPKYLFRKEGQNVTLSCEQNLNHDAMYWYRQDPGQGLRLIYYSQIVNDFQKGDIAEGYSVSREKKESFPLTVTSAQKNPTAFYLCASSPRAQGLGKLFFGSGTQLSVL.

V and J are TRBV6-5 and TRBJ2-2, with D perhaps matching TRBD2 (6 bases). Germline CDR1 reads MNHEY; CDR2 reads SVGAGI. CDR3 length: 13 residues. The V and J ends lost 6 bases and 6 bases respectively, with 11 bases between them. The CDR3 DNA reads TGTGCCAGCAGCTTTAGCGGATCCGGGGAGCTGTTTTTT. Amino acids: CASSFSGSGELFF.

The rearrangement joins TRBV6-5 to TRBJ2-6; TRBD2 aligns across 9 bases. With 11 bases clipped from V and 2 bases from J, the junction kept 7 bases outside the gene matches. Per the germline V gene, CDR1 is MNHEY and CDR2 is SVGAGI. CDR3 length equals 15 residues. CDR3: CAATSGGTGANVLTF. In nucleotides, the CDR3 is TGTGCCGCGACTAGCGGAGGGACTGGGGCCAACGTCCTGACTTTC.

CDR3 bases: TGCGCCAGCAGCTTAGGGGGCTCCACAGATACGCAGTATTTT. Amino acids: CASSLGGSTDTQYF. The gene calls are TRBV5-1 and TRBJ2-3; 7 bases line up with TRBD1. J lost 2 bases, V lost 2 bases, and 2 bases had no gene match. Germline CDR1 is SGHRS and CDR2 is YFSETQ. There are 14 residues in the CDR3.

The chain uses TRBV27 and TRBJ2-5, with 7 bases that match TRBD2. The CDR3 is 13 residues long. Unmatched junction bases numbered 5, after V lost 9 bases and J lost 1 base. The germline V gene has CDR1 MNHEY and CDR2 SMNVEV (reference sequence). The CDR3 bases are TGTGCCAGTCGACGGACTAGCCAAGAGACCCAGTACTTC. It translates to CASRRTSQETQYF.

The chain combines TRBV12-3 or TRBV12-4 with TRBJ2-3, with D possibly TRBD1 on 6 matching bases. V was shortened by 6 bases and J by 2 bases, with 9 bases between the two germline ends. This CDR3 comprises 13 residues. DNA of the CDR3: TGTGCCAGCAGGGGACACTTCACAGATACGCAGTATTTT. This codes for CASRGHFTDTQYF.

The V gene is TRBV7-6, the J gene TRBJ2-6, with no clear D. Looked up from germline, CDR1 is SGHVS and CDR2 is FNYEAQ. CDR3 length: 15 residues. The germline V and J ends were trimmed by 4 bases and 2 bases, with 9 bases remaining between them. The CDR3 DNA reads TGTGCCAGCAGCTCAATCCAGGCTGGGGCCAACGTCCTGACTTTC. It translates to CASSSIQAGANVLTF.

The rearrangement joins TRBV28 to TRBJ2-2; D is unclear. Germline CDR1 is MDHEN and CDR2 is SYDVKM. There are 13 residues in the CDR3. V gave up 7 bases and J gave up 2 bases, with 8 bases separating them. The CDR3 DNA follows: TGTGCCAGCATGGTGCGAAACACCGGGGAGCTGTTTTTT. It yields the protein CASMVRNTGELFF.

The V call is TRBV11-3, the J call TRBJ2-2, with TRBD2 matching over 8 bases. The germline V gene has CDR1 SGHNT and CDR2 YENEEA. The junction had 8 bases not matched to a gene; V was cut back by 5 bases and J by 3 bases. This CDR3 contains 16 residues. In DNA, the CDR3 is TGTGCCAGCAGCCCCCGGACTAGCATAGACACCGGGGAGCTGTTTTTT. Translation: CASSPRTSIDTGELFF.

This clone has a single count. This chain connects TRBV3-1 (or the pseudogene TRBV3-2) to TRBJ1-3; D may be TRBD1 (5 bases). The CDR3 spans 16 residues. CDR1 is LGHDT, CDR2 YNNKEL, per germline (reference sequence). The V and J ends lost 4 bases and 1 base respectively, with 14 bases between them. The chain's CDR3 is CASSPPWGVSGNTIYF. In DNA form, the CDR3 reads TGTGCCAGCAGCCCCCCCTGGGGGGTGTCTGGAAACACCATATATTTT.

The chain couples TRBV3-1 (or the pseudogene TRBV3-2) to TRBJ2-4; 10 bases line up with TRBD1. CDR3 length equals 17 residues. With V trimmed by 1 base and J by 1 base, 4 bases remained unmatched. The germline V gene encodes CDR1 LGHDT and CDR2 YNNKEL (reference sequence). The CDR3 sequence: CASSQADRGRAKNIQYF. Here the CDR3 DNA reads TGTGCCAGCAGCCAAGCCGACAGGGGGCGGGCCAAAAACATTCAGTACTTC.